The TCR beta chain under discussion was sequenced for a study of shared clonotypes between healthy human individuals (dated by TCRdb to the early 2020s). Study-level background: The cohort included three men and a couple of women between 18 and 49 years of age. Leukapheresis yielded between about 0.85 and 10 billion PBMCs per donor. Blood TCR repertoires of several healthy adults were deeply sequenced to estimate repertoire size and the extent of clonotype sharing between individuals. Per donor, three plates each were used for CD4 naive and CD4 memory, two for CD8 naive, and one for CD8 memory. Different laboratories and diverse techniques were used to prepare libraries and sequence TCR repertoires, to increase sequencing depth and limit assay-specific biases. The full study reports these points: Estimated clonotype richness was generally larger for naive than for memory subsets. The genetic and exposure-history diversity represented was limited by the small number of donors. Compared with non-shared clonotypes, the clonotypes found in all four sorted-subset donors had higher generation probabilities. Sampling was restricted to blood, and TCR repertoires in tissue are likely to differ from TCR repertoires in blood. Rarefaction of sorted-subset datasets indicated incomplete sequencing despite the large sequencing depth. Sharing across a few donors was observed for roughly 5.4% of naive CD4, over 3% of naive CD8, 2% to 2.5% of memory CD4, and around 0.4% of memory CD8 clonotypes. Pairwise subsampling led to the expectation that sequencing depth would affect the degree of clonotype sharing among donors.

As concerns this clone: Its antigen remains undetermined. No base quality information exists; no much larger clone differs at one position.

V was cut back by 5 bases and J by 7 bases, leaving a gap of 20 bases between them. Per the germline V gene, SGHTA is the CDR1 and FQGNSA is the CDR2. The CDR3 runs 15 residues from the cysteine to the phenylalanine. Only the CDR3 region is kept as DNA, spanning 45 bases read in frame from base 1. Using the deep immunoSEQ assay, TCR CDR3 regions were amplified from genomic DNA by multiplex PCR. For each cell subset, the extracted genomic DNA was distributed evenly across all wells of several immunoSEQ 96-well plates, and each plate served as one replicate. For sorted subsets, approximately 200 ng of genomic DNA, equivalent to around 29,000 T cell genomes, went into each replicate PCR. Purified libraries were measured with a Qubit 3.0 fluorometer, size-checked on a Bioanalyzer 2100, and measured again with the KAPA Library Quantification kit. A separate single-read 150-cycle Illumina NextSeq 550 flow cell was used to sequence each immunoSEQ 96-well plate. On the study's bioinformatics: Because only junctional sequences without quality scores were contained in the immunoSEQ output, filtering matching that applied to full-length reads could not be performed. To assign V/J genes and CDR3, sequences were annotated using PyIR, a Python wrapper for IgBLAST v1.9, with IMGT germline references. Reads were removed for weak V/J assignments (E-value above 1e-6), missing CDR3, stop codons, out-of-frame junctions, or ambiguous translated residues. A V3J clonotype was defined by an identical inferred V gene, J gene, and CDR3 amino acid sequence. Percentage overlap between repertoires was computed as shared unique clonotypes divided by the size of the smaller repertoire. Three approaches were used to assess repertoire richness: RTK rarefaction, the Chao1 estimator, and Recon v2.1 estimates of unobserved clonotypes. Generation probabilities were computed with OLGA for all TCRbeta clonotypes obtained by the gDNA method from a few donors. TCRdb provides this immuneACCESS table in a form limited to in-frame rearrangements. Some clones are lacking; in checked studies, under half of them reflect an unresolved V gene, and why the rest are absent is not known. V, J and clone size derive from that table, while D and trimming were established from the DNA sequence. A total of 2.3 million or so clones appear in this sample, approximately 95% of them only once. The top ten constitute about 0.39% of the sample.

Donors were healthy HIV-negative adults with no recently reported acute infections or vaccinations. Every donor was a Caucasian adult living in Nashville, Tennessee, USA. Magnetic negative selection was used to enrich CD4+ T cells, after which naive cells were positively selected on CD45RA and the negative fraction became the memory subset. After blood collection by leukapheresis, PBMCs were isolated using Ficoll-Histopaque density gradient centrifugation and then cryopreserved in the vapor phase of liquid nitrogen. Analytical flow cytometry was used to check the purity and quantity of each magnetically sorted T cell population. Genomic DNA was isolated from each sorted fraction and quantified by UV absorbance on a Nanodrop 2000c.

The receptor was derived from a man between 18 and 35 years old in good health. Some clones in this sample may be carry-over from other donors' samples. The chain employs TRBV7-2 and TRBJ1-2, with the D gene not confidently named. Sequenced input: naive CD4+ T cells from PBMCs. The meaning of the sample's cell subset or site label: CD45RA+ positively selected. The CDR3 is CASSPHLDMAAGYTF. The nucleotide sequence reads as follows: TGTGCCAGCAGCCCACACCTCGACATGGCGGCTGGCTACACCTTC.